This TCR beta chain was sequenced during a study of spatial heterogeneity in lung cancer. Overall study: Matched bulk RNA-seq gave a T cell module score that correlated strongly with tumor-region TCR transcript counts.

Described time point: sample taken at primary tumor resection. The 65 or so donors had untreated early-stage non-small cell lung cancer. Whole RNA from tumor, nontumor lung or frozen PBMC was sequenced unsorted. TCRdb re-analysed the 5' RACE reads in MiXCR, keeping a single row per CDR3 protein. The sample records 13,000 or so distinct CDR3 sequences, about 5% being singletons. Comment on this clonotype: Its target is not known.

Overall study findings and caveats: In tumors, expanded intratumoral alpha and beta TCR counts tracked mutation counts.

Trimming took off 2 bases at V and 7 bases at J, with 10 bases between the two ends. Germline lookup yields CDR1 SNHLY and CDR2 FYNNEI. The CDR3 runs 13 residues. The sequences come from lung tumor tissue, collected at surgery. The sequence came from a female donor with early-stage non-small cell lung cancer. The chain carries TRBV2 and TRBJ2-3; no firm D call. The CDR3 DNA follows: TGTGCCAGCAGTGAAAGGCTCCCTTATACGCAGTATTTT. It translates to CASSERLPYTQYF.